This entry lists 22 T cell receptor beta chains sequenced from one sample in a study of blood T cells in healthy people across ages (dated by TCRdb to the mid-2010s). The library came from 5' RACE. TCRdb lists the instrument as Illumina HiSeq 2500. A second PCR of about 6 to 12 cycles was run with a J-beta primer mix and a sample-barcoded 5' primer. TCRdb reprocessed the public reads (quality trimming at Q25 with fastp, clone calling with MiXCR) and kept in-frame beta chains. When rows share a CDR3 protein, they turn into one entry using the most common DNA and genes. Recorded for this sample are hundreds of thousands of distinct CDR3 sequences; roughly half of them occurred a single time. Roughly 13% of the sample is held by the ten biggest clonotypes. Sample: blood. Source of these receptors: a woman older than 75 in good health.

Notes on this clonotype: This may arise from a read error, as a much more abundant clone is one base away. The chain uses TRBV6-5 and TRBJ2-7; D possibly corresponds to TRBD1 (6 bases). Trimming removed 5 bases at V and 5 bases at J, with 19 bases between. The CDR3 extends over 15 amino acids. The germline V gene has CDR1 MNHEY and CDR2 SVGAGI. The CDR3 here is CASSPTGPPADEQYF. The CDR3 nucleotides are TGTGCCAGCAGTCCCACAGGGCCACCTGCCGACGAGCAGTACTTC.

This clonotype occurred many times. The genes are TRBV28 and TRBJ2-1; D might be TRBD2 (6 bases). Germline CDR1 is MDHEN and CDR2 is SYDVKM. The CDR3 covers 13 residues. V was shortened by 5 bases and J by 9 bases, with 14 bases between the two germline ends. For the CDR3, the DNA is TGTGCCAGCAGTCCACACGGGAGCGTTGAGCAGTTCTTC. Translating it yields CASSPHGSVEQFF.

This clonotype was detected many times. The chain has TRBV4-1 and TRBJ2-4; D may be TRBD1 (6 bases). V lost 4 bases, J lost 3 bases, and 13 bases lay in between. This CDR3 contains 15 residues. Germline V CDR1 and CDR2: MGHRA, YSYEKL. This CDR3 is CASSLRQVDKNIQYF. DNA of the CDR3: TGCGCCAGCAGCCTCCGACAGGTCGACAAAAACATTCAGTACTTC.

As concerns this clonotype: This may stem from a read error, because a much larger clone lies one nucleotide away. The chain is built from TRBV12-3 or TRBV12-4 and TRBJ2-5; 10 bases align to TRBD2. The length of the CDR3 is 13 residues. Trimming removed 6 bases from V and 11 bases from J; junction bases left unmatched: 9. The CDR3 sequence: CASRLAGPPGQYF. For the CDR3, the DNA is TGTGCCAGCAGACTAGCGGGGCCCCCTGGGCAGTACTTC.

About this clonotype itself: A much larger clone lies a single base off, so this may be a read error. The chain is built from TRBV5-1 and TRBJ2-4, with D hard to call. Trimming pared 4 bases from V and 3 bases from J, leaving 23 bases between. The CDR3 is 18 residues long. Germline-derived CDR1 and CDR2 are SGHRS and YFSETQ. CDR3 loop: CASSLLGPAPASKNIQYF. In DNA form, the CDR3 reads TGCGCCAGCAGCCTCCTCGGACCAGCGCCTGCGAGCAAAAACATTCAGTACTTC.

The V and J genes are TRBV6-6 and TRBJ2-3; 7 positions agree with TRBD2. V shed 5 bases and J 4 bases; nucleotides not matched to a gene: 12. The CDR3 has 16 amino acids. The germline CDR1 and CDR2 sequences are MNHNY and SVGAGI (reference sequence). The CDR3 bases are TGTGCCAGCAGTCGGACTGGCGGGAGAGTGTCAGATACGCAGTATTTT. The encoded protein is CASSRTGGRVSDTQYF.

Concerning this clonotype: This could be a read error, since a much larger clone is one nucleotide away. The V and J genes are TRBV5-1 and TRBJ2-1; D is possibly TRBD1 (5 bases). The end of the DNA fits TRBJ2-7 better, so the J call may be wrong. The CDR3 is made up of 14 amino acids. Germline CDR1 reads SGHRS; CDR2 reads YFSETQ. CDR3 protein: CASTPAGNSYKQYF. The CDR3 DNA is TGCGCCAGCACCCCGGCAGGGAACTCCTACAAGCAGTACTTC.

In regard to this clonotype: A read error is possible here, since a much larger clone lies one base away. The J gene is TRBJ1-1, the V gene TRBV20-1; D is uncertain. The CDR3 has 12 residues. The germline CDR1 and CDR2 sequences are DFQATT and SNEGSKA (reference sequence). CDR3 in DNA: TGCGGTGCTAGAGATGGGTTCTCTGGAGCTTTCTTT. Its translation: CGARDGFSGAFF.

This clonotype appeared many times. The V and J genes are TRBV5-1 and TRBJ2-5; D gene uncertain. The germline V and J ends were trimmed by 4 bases and 5 bases, with 12 bases remaining between them. Germline loops: CDR1 SGHRS, CDR2 YFSETQ. The CDR3 is 13 amino acids. The CDR3 nucleotides are TGCGCCAGCAGCCGTACAAGTAGGGAGACCCAGTACTTC. The encoded protein is CASSRTSRETQYF.

A few counts support this clonotype. The V and J genes are TRBV18 and TRBJ2-7; 7 positions match TRBD1. The CDR3 loop spans 13 amino acids. Losses at the gene ends were 3 bases for V and 5 bases for J; bases not matched to a gene: 4. In germline, CDR1 is KGHSH, CDR2 LQKENI. The CDR3 DNA is TGTGCCAGCTCACCTCACAGGGGAAACGAGCAGTACTTC. Amino acids: CASSPHRGNEQYF.

The chain uses TRBV5-1 and TRBJ1-2; 8 positions agree with TRBD1. V was clipped by 0 bases and J by 4 bases; unmatched bases: 5. This CDR3 has 15 amino acids. CDR1 and CDR2 from the germline V gene are SGHRS and YFSETQ. CDR3 sequence: CASSLETGVIYGYTF. The CDR3 DNA is TGCGCCAGCAGCTTGGAGACAGGGGTAATCTATGGCTACACCTTC.

This clonotype was detected a few times. This chain joins TRBV18 and TRBJ2-3, with D perhaps matching TRBD2 (5 bases). CDR3 length equals 13 residues. Trimming took off 6 bases at V and 6 bases at J, with 13 bases between the two ends. Germline V gene data show CDR1 as KGHSH and CDR2 as LQKENI. CDR3 coding DNA: TGTGCCAGCTCCGCCGGGGTGGTGGATACGCAGTATTTT. It specifies CASSAGVVDTQYF.

V is TRBV7-2 and J is TRBJ1-5; D call uncertain. Germline assignment: CDR1 SGHTA and CDR2 FQGNSA. The V end lost 5 bases, the J end lost 6 bases, and 11 bases lay between the germline ends. This CDR3 contains 13 residues. The CDR3 DNA sequence: TGTGCCAGCAGCAAAATCCTCCGTCAGCCCCAGCATTTT. Residues: CASSKILRQPQHF.

The V call is TRBV6-1, the J call TRBJ1-1; the D gene is possibly TRBD1 (6 bases). The CDR3 extends over 14 amino acids. The V end lost 7 bases, the J end lost 3 bases, and 15 bases lay between the germline ends. Germline assignment: CDR1 MNHNS and CDR2 SASEGT. The CDR3 loop is CASTLLYRDTEAFF. CDR3 DNA sequence: TGTGCCAGCACTCTCCTTTACAGGGACACTGAAGCTTTCTTT.

Comments on this clonotype: This may arise from a read error, as a much more abundant clone is one base away. The rearrangement uses TRBV3-1 and TRBJ2-5; no clear D. From germline, CDR1 is LGHDT and CDR2 YNNKEL (reference sequence). There are 13 residues in the CDR3. The CDR3 coding sequence is TGTGCCAGCAACCAAAGCCCGCAGCTGCTCCAGTACTTC. Protein: CASNQSPQLLQYF.

This clonotype was seen a single time. The rearrangement links TRBV11-3 to TRBJ2-7, with TRBD2 matching 7 bases. The CDR3 consists of 16 residues. Per germline, CDR1 SGHNT and CDR2 YENEEA. Trimming took 4 bases from V and 7 from J; bases not matched to a gene: 16. The CDR3 DNA reads as TGTGCCAGCAGCTCGACCGCTAGCGTCCAGGGAGGGGAGCAGTACTTC. Translating gives CASSSTASVQGGEQYF. Filled out from reference TRBV11-3 and TRBJ2-7, the complete variable domain reads EAGVVQSPRYKIIEKKQPVAFWCNPISGHNTLYWYLQNLGQGPELLIRYENEEAVDDSQLPKDRFSAERLKGVDSTLKIQPAELGDSAVYLCASSSTASVQGGEQYFGPGTRLTVT.

In this sample, this clonotype turned up a few times. The rearrangement links TRBV19 to TRBJ2-5; D gene unclear. This CDR3 has 16 amino acids. V was cut by 5 bases and J by 2 bases, with 18 bases left in between. CDR1 and CDR2 (germline): LNHDA, SQIVND (reference sequence). DNA of the CDR3: TGTGCCAGTAGTGCCGACACTTACGCGCGACAAGAGACCCAGTACTTC. Its protein is CASSADTYARQETQYF.

This chain links TRBV20-1 with TRBJ2-1; the match to TRBD2 covers 8 bases. The CDR3 loop spans 13 amino acids. Trimming cost V 7 bases and J 7 bases; bases outside gene matches: 9. Germline CDR1 reads DFQATT; CDR2 reads SNEGSKA (reference sequence). The CDR3 here is CSGTGGAQNEQFF. The CDR3 DNA reads TGCAGTGGGACCGGGGGGGCCCAGAATGAGCAGTTCTTC.

Many counts were recorded for this clonotype. The rearrangement uses TRBV6-6 and TRBJ1-1, with D unclear. V shed 2 bases and J shed 1 base, with 5 bases lying between them. Germline V gene data show CDR1 as MNHNY and CDR2 as SVGAGI (reference sequence). The CDR3 spans 13 residues. The CDR3 reads CASSYRGNTEAFF. The CDR3 nucleotides read TGTGCCAGCAGTTACCGGGGGAACACTGAAGCTTTCTTT.

This chain links TRBV7-3 with TRBJ2-3; D gene uncertain. Germline loops: CDR1 SGHTA, CDR2 FQGTGA. Trimming took 2 bases from V and 5 from J, leaving 8 bases between them. This CDR3 has 13 amino acids. CDR3 in amino acids: CASSLRVKDTQYF. CDR3 sequence (DNA): TGTGCCAGCAGCTTACGAGTTAAAGATACGCAGTATTTT.

This chain links TRBV20-1 with TRBJ2-7; D may be TRBD1 (5 bases). The CDR3 contains 13 residues. Germline V CDR1 and CDR2: DFQATT, SNEGSKA (reference sequence). Trimming stripped 6 bases from V and 3 bases from J, with 15 bases between. This CDR3 is CSAKDSPSYEQYF. As DNA, the CDR3 is TGCAGTGCCAAAGACAGTCCCAGCTACGAGCAGTACTTC.

The V gene is TRBV4-2, the J gene TRBJ1-1, with TRBD1 matching 9 bases. The CDR3 has 16 amino acids. After removal of 4 bases from V and 0 bases from J, the junction contained 6 bases not matched to a gene. CDR1 is LGHNA and CDR2 is YNFKEQ in the germline V gene. This chain's CDR3 is CASSPRQGGMNTEAFF. The CDR3 DNA is TGTGCCAGCAGCCCCCGACAGGGGGGGATGAACACTGAAGCTTTCTTT.